This T cell receptor beta chain derives from a study of OX40 agonist ivuxolimab in advanced cancers. Study information: Patients were around 83% male with ages roughly 20 to 80, mean about 60.

Trimming left V 7 bases short and J 2 bases short, with 12 bases between. Germline assignment: CDR1 SGHAT and CDR2 FQNNGV. CDR3 length: 13 amino acids. Assay: immunoSEQ multiplex PCR; the TCRdb copy retains only in-frame clones and omits some. The sample consists of tens of thousands of clones, about 87% of them appearing once. As concerns this clone: Its antigen is as yet unknown.

Study observations and caveats: In the expanded peripheral T cells, antigen specificity was never determined.

This sequence originates from an adult with an advanced solid tumor such as melanoma, head and neck, liver or kidney cancer. This chain links TRBV11-2 with TRBJ2-7; possibly TRBD2 for D (5 bases). The source material was CD4+ or CD8+ T cells sorted from blood, sampled in a trial of the OX40 agonist ivuxolimab. CDR3 sequence: CASTRNGAYEQYF. The CDR3 coding sequence is TGTGCCAGCACCAGAAACGGGGCCTACGAGCAGTACTTC. Using reference TRBV11-2 and TRBJ2-7 for the parts outside the CDR3, the full variable domain is EAGVAQSPRYKIIEKRQSVAFWCNPISGHATLYWYQQILGQGPKLLIQFQNNGVVDDSQLPKDRFSAERLKGVDSTLKIQPAKLEDSAVYLCASTRNGAYEQYFGPGTRLTVT.